A single sample is the source of the 10 T cell receptor beta chains below, sequenced in a study of PD-L1 blockade in urothelial cancer. Assay: immunoSEQ multiplex PCR; the TCRdb copy retains only in-frame clones and omits some. The table has approximately 71,000 clones, around nine tenths seen once. The material was PBMCs, obtained around atezolizumab (anti-PD-L1) treatment. Receptors were obtained from a man aged 55 to 70 with urothelial cancer.

The rearrangement joins TRBV10-3 to TRBJ2-2; 12 bases line up with TRBD1. The CDR3 totals 21 residues. Germline lookup yields CDR1 ENHRY and CDR2 SYGVKD. Trimming cost V 0 bases and J 5 bases; bases outside gene matches: 16. The CDR3 spells CAISESRGTGGSSGGTGELFF. The CDR3 coding sequence is TGTGCCATCAGTGAGTCTCGGGGGACAGGGGGCAGTAGCGGGGGGACCGGGGAGCTGTTTTTT.

The chain is built from TRBV9 and TRBJ2-1; D unclear. The CDR3 consists of 14 residues. From germline, CDR1 is SGDLS and CDR2 YYNGEE. V lost 0 bases and J lost 1, with 5 bases in between. The chain's CDR3 is CASSVDESYNEQFF. Here the CDR3 DNA reads TGTGCCAGCAGCGTAGATGAGTCCTACAATGAGCAGTTCTTC. The whole variable domain, filled in from reference TRBV9 and TRBJ2-1, reads DSGVTQTPKHLITATGQRVTLRCSPRSGDLSVYWYQQSLDQGLQFLIQYYNGEERAKGNILERFSAQQFPDLHSELNLSSLELGDSALYFCASSVDESYNEQFFGPGTRLTVL.

The chain recombines TRBV5-1 with TRBJ2-2; 14 bases align to TRBD2. The CDR3 is 16 residues long. Trimming removed 4 bases from V and 7 bases from J; junction bases left unmatched: 6. Germline V CDR1 and CDR2: SGHRS, YFSETQ. The CDR3 DNA reads as TGCGCCAGCAGCCCCGGGACTAGCGGGAGTATCGGGGAGCTGTTTTTT. As protein: CASSPGTSGSIGELFF.

The V gene is TRBV7-6, the J gene TRBJ2-2; 8 bases map to TRBD1. The CDR3 consists of 16 residues. The junction had 5 bases not matched to a gene; V was cut back by 1 base and J by 4 bases. Germline loops: CDR1 SGHVS, CDR2 FNYEAQ. The CDR3 is CASSLVQGARTGELFF. CDR3 in DNA: TGTGCCAGCAGCTTAGTCCAGGGGGCGCGCACCGGGGAGCTGTTTTTT.

The V call is TRBV19, the J call TRBJ1-1; 9 nucleotides match TRBD1. The length of the CDR3 is 14 residues. Germline V gene lookup returns CDR1 LNHDA and CDR2 SQIVND (reference sequence). V was clipped by 6 bases and J by 4 bases; unmatched bases: 6. CDR3 in DNA: TGTGCCAGTAGCTCACAGGGGGCTGGCACTGAAGCTTTCTTT. Protein: CASSSQGAGTEAFF.

The chain employs TRBV29-1 and TRBJ2-7, with 9 bases lining up with TRBD2. Germline trimming cut 4 bases from V and 0 bases from J; bases unmatched to any gene: 13. From germline, CDR1 is SQVTM and CDR2 ANQGSEA. CDR3 length equals 17 residues. CDR3 sequence: CSVVPSGTGLNSYEQYF. The CDR3 nucleotides are TGCAGCGTTGTCCCTAGCGGGACTGGCTTGAACTCCTACGAGCAGTACTTC.

This chain connects TRBV21-1 to TRBJ1-6; the table's D call, TRBD1, has no DNA check behind it. TRBV21-1 is tagged as a pseudogene. This CDR3 has 18 residues. CDR3 sequence (DNA): TGTGCCAGCAGCAAGATAACCGGGACACACCAAGAGGGATCACCCCTCCACTTT. Residues: CASSKITGTHQEGSPLHF.

The rearrangement links TRBV28 to TRBJ1-2; the D gene is possibly TRBD1 (5 bases). Trimming pared 7 bases from V and 7 bases from J, leaving 10 bases between. The CDR3 is 11 residues long. CDR1 is MDHEN, CDR2 SYDVKM, per germline. DNA of the CDR3: TGTGCCAGCATAAAAAGGGGTGGCTACACCTTC. Encoded protein: CASIKRGGYTF.

This clone was seen only a few times. The chain joins TRBV29-1 to TRBJ2-6; tentatively, D is TRBD1 (6 bases). The CDR3 sequence is 16 residues long. The V end was cut by 5 bases, the J end by 0 bases, with 14 bases between. Germline V lookup: CDR1 SQVTM, CDR2 ANQGSEA. The chain's CDR3 is CSVQQGFSSGANVLTF. As DNA, the CDR3 is TGCAGCGTTCAACAGGGCTTTAGCTCTGGGGCCAACGTCCTGACTTTC.

The chain is built from TRBV29-1 and TRBJ2-1, with TRBD1 identical over 7 bases. J gave up 5 bases and V 4 bases, and 11 bases lay outside the gene matches. The CDR3 is 15 amino acids. Germline V gene lookup returns CDR1 SQVTM and CDR2 ANQGSEA. The CDR3 nucleotides are TGCAGCGTTGCGAGGGACACAGGGGTAAACAATGAGCAGTTCTTC. This translates into CSVARDTGVNNEQFF.